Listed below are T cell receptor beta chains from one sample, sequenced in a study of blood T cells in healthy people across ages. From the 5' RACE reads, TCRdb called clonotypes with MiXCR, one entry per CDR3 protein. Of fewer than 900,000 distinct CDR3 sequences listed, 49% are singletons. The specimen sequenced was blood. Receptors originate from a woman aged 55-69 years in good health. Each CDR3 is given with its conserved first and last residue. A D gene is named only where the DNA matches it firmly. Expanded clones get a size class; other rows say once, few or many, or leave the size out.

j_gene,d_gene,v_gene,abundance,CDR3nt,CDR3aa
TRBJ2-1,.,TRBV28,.,TGTGCCAGCAGGCCGCGGGCCTACAGGGTTTTACATGAGCAGTTCTTC,CASRPRAYRVLHEQFF
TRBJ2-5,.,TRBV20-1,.,TGCAGTGCTTCACAGGGTTCCGAGACCCAGTACTTC,CSASQGSETQYF
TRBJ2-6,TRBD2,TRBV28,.,TGTGCCAGCAGTCTAGGTCTAGCGGTTTACTCTGGGGCCAACGTCCTGACTTTC,CASSLGLAVYSGANVLTF
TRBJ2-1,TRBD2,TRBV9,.,TGTGCCAGCAGCGTAGCTCCGACTAGCGGGATCTATGAGCAGTTCTTC,CASSVAPTSGIYEQFF
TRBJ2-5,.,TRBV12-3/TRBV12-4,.,TGTGCCAGCAGTCCCGGACAGCGTATGTACCAAGAGACCCAGTACTTC,CASSPGQRMYQETQYF
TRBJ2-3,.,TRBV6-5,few,TGTGCCAGCAGTACGAGGACACCTTCAGATACGCAGTATTTT,CASSTRTPSDTQYF
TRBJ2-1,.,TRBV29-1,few,TGCAGCGTTGTCCCAGATAATGAGCAGTTCTTC,CSVVPDNEQFF
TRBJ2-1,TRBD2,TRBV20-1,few,TGCAGTGCAGCCGGGACTAGCAGATACAATGAGCAGTTCTTC,CSAAGTSRYNEQFF
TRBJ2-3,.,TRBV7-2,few,TGTGCCAGCAGTTTAGATATAGGAGGCACAGATACGCAGTATTTT,CASSLDIGGTDTQYF
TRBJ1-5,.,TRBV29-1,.,TGCAGCACTGGGGACGCCTACAATCAGCCCCAGCATTTT,CSTGDAYNQPQHF
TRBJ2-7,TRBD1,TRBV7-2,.,TGTGCCAGCAGCTCCGGGACAGCTCACGAGCAGTACTTC,CASSSGTAHEQYF
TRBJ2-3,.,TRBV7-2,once,TGTGCCAGCAGCTTTTTGTCTAGACCAACAGATACGCAGTATTTT,CASSFLSRPTDTQYF
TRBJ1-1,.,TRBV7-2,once,TGTGCCAGCAGCTTTGACAGCCTGAACACTGAAGCTTTCTTT,CASSFDSLNTEAFF
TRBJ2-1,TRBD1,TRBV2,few,TGTGCCAGCAGTCCCGGACAGGGGCGAATCAATGAGCAGTTCTTC,CASSPGQGRINEQFF